The 30 T cell receptor beta chains presented below share a single source sample, sequenced in a study of blood T cell repertoires in COVID-19 (dated by TCRdb to 2020 to 2022). Library method: the immunoSEQ multiplex PCR assay. Imported from immuneACCESS, the table was reduced by TCRdb to in-frame sequences with V and J called. These copies leave out some clones; in studies compared against another copy, an unresolved V gene accounts for under half, and the cause of the remainder is not known. The sample table contains 150,000 to 200,000 clones; only one count was recorded for around 89% of them. In total, the top ten clones hold about 1.9% of the sample. The sequencing sample was made of peripheral blood. The receptor set was obtained from a young man who had recovered from COVID-19.

This clone was seen a handful of times. The rearrangement uses TRBV12-5 and TRBJ2-2; 10 positions match TRBD2. The CDR3 loop spans 16 amino acids. Germline assignment: CDR1 LGHNT and CDR2 FRNRAP. V trimming: 6 bases; J trimming: 4 bases; junction bases outside the gene matches: 8. The CDR3 DNA follows: TGTGCTAGTGGCTACGGACTAGCGGAGTTCACCGGGGAGCTGTTTTTT. Its protein product is CASGYGLAEFTGELFF.

This sequence joins TRBV30 and TRBJ1-1; TRBD1 is a possible D gene (6 bases). CDR3 length equals 11 residues. Trimming shortened V by 8 bases and J by 5 bases, and 12 bases separated the two germline ends. Per germline, CDR1 GTSNPN and CDR2 SVGIG (reference sequence). This CDR3 is CAKGQGTEAFF. The DNA of the CDR3 is TGTGCCAAAGGGCAGGGGACTGAAGCTTTCTTT.

The CDR3 protein is CATSDGTTSGNTIYF. CDR3 nucleotide sequence: TGTGCCACCAGTGATGGGACAACCTCTGGAAACACCATATATTTT. This chain links TRBV24-1 with TRBJ1-3; D may be TRBD1 (6 bases). Trimming removed 3 bases from V and 0 bases from J, with 8 bases in between. The CDR3 runs to 15 residues. In germline, CDR1 is KGHDR, CDR2 SFDVKD.

In this sample, this clone turned up once. The chain recombines TRBV27 with TRBJ2-1, with 14 bases fitting TRBD2. CDR3 size: 15 residues. The trim removed 5 bases at V and 9 bases at J, leaving 6 bases unmatched. Germline V gives CDR1 MNHEY, CDR2 SMNVEV (reference sequence). CDR3 sequence (DNA): TGTGCCAGCAGTCGGGGACTAGCGGGAGTTGGTGAGCAGTTCTTC. It is translated as CASSRGLAGVGEQFF.

In this sample, this clone turned up once. The V and J genes are TRBV7-2 and TRBJ2-3, with TRBD2 identical over 8 bases. CDR1 and CDR2 from the germline V gene are SGHTA and FQGNSA. This CDR3 contains 15 residues. After removal of 8 bases from V and 0 bases from J, the junction contained 7 bases not matched to a gene. This CDR3 reads CASYRGGSSTDTQYF. CDR3 DNA: TGTGCCAGCTATCGGGGGGGGTCTAGCACAGATACGCAGTATTTT.

V is TRBV20-1 and J is TRBJ1-5, with D maybe TRBD1 (5 bases). The CDR3 consists of 15 residues. Germline CDR1 reads DFQATT; CDR2 reads SNEGSKA (reference sequence). The V end was cut by 6 bases, the J end by 7 bases, with 22 bases between. CDR3 amino acids: CSASPILGVAQPQHF. CDR3 coding DNA: TGCAGTGCCAGTCCTATTTTAGGGGTGGCACAGCCCCAGCATTTT.

The CDR3 sequence is CASSIQYTGELFF. CDR3 sequence (DNA): TGTGCCAGCAGTATACAGTACACCGGGGAGCTGTTTTTT. The rearrangement links TRBV2 to TRBJ2-2; no firm D call. The CDR3 spans 13 residues. V gave up 5 bases and J gave up 3 bases, with 7 bases separating them. Germline assignment: CDR1 SNHLY and CDR2 FYNNEI.

The chain is built from TRBV2 and TRBJ2-3; perhaps TRBD1 as D (6 bases). This CDR3 contains 14 residues. The V end was cut by 0 bases, the J end by 6 bases, with 10 bases between. Germline-derived CDR1 and CDR2 are SNHLY and FYNNEI. CDR3 amino acids: CASSEALRGDTQYF. CDR3 nucleotide sequence: TGTGCCAGCAGTGAAGCGCTTAGGGGGGATACGCAGTATTTT.

Of note for this clone: Other DNA sequences in the sample encode the same CDR3. The rearrangement joins TRBV27 to TRBJ2-1; D uncertain. Germline assignment: CDR1 MNHEY and CDR2 SMNVEV (reference sequence). The CDR3 extends over 11 amino acids. The V end was cut by 6 bases, the J end by 4 bases, with 4 bases between. The CDR3 DNA reads TGTGCCAGCAGCCAATACAATGAGCAGTTCTTC. This translates into CASSQYNEQFF.

This rearrangement joins TRBV7-2 to TRBJ2-1; 8 bases match TRBD1. CDR1 SGHTA and CDR2 FQGNSA come from the germline V gene. The CDR3 has 14 amino acids. Germline trimming cut 5 bases from V and 7 bases from J; bases unmatched to any gene: 7. The CDR3 DNA follows: TGTGCCAGCAGCCCTACTCGACAGGGGAATGAGCAGTTCTTC. Translation: CASSPTRQGNEQFF.

The V call is TRBV28, the J call TRBJ2-3, with TRBD1 identical over 8 bases. Trimming removed 6 bases from V and 4 bases from J; junction bases left unmatched: 6. CDR3 size: 14 residues. CDR1 and CDR2 from the germline V gene are MDHEN and SYDVKM. The CDR3 DNA reads TGTGCCAGCAGCCCAGCAGGGGGCCCAGATACGCAGTATTTT. Protein sequence: CASSPAGGPDTQYF.

This chain uses TRBV7-6 with TRBJ2-3; 9 bases map to TRBD1. CDR1 and CDR2 (germline): SGHVS, FNYEAQ. The CDR3 is 17 amino acids. V trimming: 1 base; J trimming: 5 bases; junction bases outside the gene matches: 10. This CDR3 is CASSLGPGQGRIDTQYF. DNA of the CDR3: TGTGCCAGCAGCTTAGGACCGGGACAGGGTAGGATAGATACGCAGTATTTT.

The V gene is TRBV5-6, the J gene TRBJ1-2, with 7 bases matching TRBD1. The germline V gene has CDR1 SGHDT and CDR2 YYEEEE. With 6 bases clipped from V and 6 bases from J, the junction kept 11 bases outside the gene matches. The CDR3 covers 14 residues. This chain's CDR3 is CASTPGQRSDGYTF. For the CDR3, the DNA is TGTGCCAGCACCCCGGGACAGAGAAGCGATGGCTACACCTTC.

The V gene is TRBV5-4, the J gene TRBJ1-1; 7 nucleotides match TRBD1. V was clipped by 4 bases and J by 4 bases; unmatched bases: 10. This CDR3 has 15 residues. CDR1 and CDR2 (germline): SGHNT, YYREEE (reference sequence). CDR3 coding DNA: TGTGCCAGCAGCCCCGGAGGGGGCGGTGGCACTGAAGCTTTCTTT. Translation: CASSPGGGGGTEAFF. Looking up the rest from reference TRBV5-4 and TRBJ1-1 gives the full variable domain: ETGVTQSPTHLIKTRGQQVTLRCSSQSGHNTVSWYQQALGQGPQFIFQYYREEENGRGNFPPRFSGLQFPNYSSELNVNALELDDSALYLCASSPGGGGGTEAFFGQGTRLTVV.

Only one count was recorded for this clone. The V gene is TRBV5-1, the J gene TRBJ1-4; TRBD1 matches at 9 bases. CDR3 length equals 14 residues. The V gene end was trimmed by 4 bases and the J gene end by 8 bases; junction bases not matched to a gene: 6. From germline, CDR1 is SGHRS and CDR2 YFSETQ. The chain's CDR3 is CASSPGQGDEKLFF. CDR3 sequence (DNA): TGCGCCAGCAGCCCGGGACAGGGAGACGAAAAACTGTTTTTT.

The genes are TRBV10-3 and TRBJ2-3, with 9 bases fitting TRBD1. CDR1 is ENHRY and CDR2 is SYGVKD in the germline V gene. The CDR3 runs to 15 residues. V shed 6 bases, J shed 3 bases, and the junction held 7 bases outside the gene matches. As DNA, the CDR3 is TGTGCCATCAGACTCGGGACAGGGAATACAGATACGCAGTATTTT. Amino acid sequence: CAIRLGTGNTDTQYF.

The chain has TRBV11-2 and TRBJ2-3; D perhaps matches TRBD1 (5 bases). Germline V gene data show CDR1 as SGHAT and CDR2 as FQNNGV. This CDR3 is built from 16 residues. Trimming pared 0 bases from V and 2 bases from J, leaving 12 bases between. CDR3 nucleotides: TGTGCCAGCAGCTTAGACAGGGTAGGGAACACAGATACGCAGTATTTT. It specifies CASSLDRVGNTDTQYF.

The chain employs TRBV29-1 and TRBJ1-1; the match to TRBD1 covers 8 bases. The V segment lost 5 bases and the J segment 4 bases; nucleotides outside the gene matches: 3. This CDR3 has 12 amino acids. CDR1 is SQVTM, CDR2 ANQGSEA, per germline. The CDR3 DNA follows: TGCAGCGTTAGACAGGGGACCACTGAAGCTTTCTTT. Amino acid sequence: CSVRQGTTEAFF.

The chain is built from TRBV4-1 and TRBJ1-5; unclear D gene. The germline CDR1 and CDR2 sequences are MGHRA and YSYEKL. Trimming cost V 4 bases and J 0 bases, with 13 bases left between them. The CDR3 sequence is 16 residues long. The CDR3 DNA sequence: TGCGCCAGCAGCCGAACACAAACAAATAGCAATCAGCCCCAGCATTTT. Translated, it gives CASSRTQTNSNQPQHF.

The chain carries TRBV5-6 and TRBJ2-3, with 8 positions matching TRBD2. The CDR3 runs 17 residues. J was trimmed by 0 bases and V by 0 bases; bases with no gene match: 6. CDR1 is SGHDT and CDR2 is YYEEEE in the germline V gene. Here the CDR3 DNA reads TGTGCCAGCAGCTTGGCCGGGGGGGACTACAGCACAGATACGCAGTATTTT. Protein sequence: CASSLAGGDYSTDTQYF.

This chain joins TRBV12-3 or TRBV12-4 and TRBJ1-1; D remains unclear. The CDR3 is 12 residues long. V was trimmed by 2 bases and J by 5 bases, leaving 6 bases between them. CDR3 protein: CASSLLATEAFF. The CDR3 DNA reads TGTGCCAGCAGTTTATTGGCAACTGAAGCTTTCTTT.

The V call is TRBV27, the J call TRBJ2-4; 8 positions agree with TRBD1. This CDR3 has 15 amino acids. Germline V gene sequence: CDR1 MNHEY, CDR2 SMNVEV (reference sequence). V was clipped by 7 bases and J by 6 bases; unmatched bases: 11. CDR3 DNA: TGTGCCAGCACTACAACCGGGACAGGCTCAAACATTCAGTACTTC. It specifies CASTTTGTGSNIQYF.

V and J are TRBV7-2 and TRBJ2-3, with a possible D match to TRBD2 (6 bases). Trimming removed 5 bases at V and 1 base at J, with 13 bases between. Looked up from germline, CDR1 is SGHTA and CDR2 is FQGNSA. The CDR3 extends over 15 amino acids. The chain's CDR3 is CASSPTSRGTDTQYF. CDR3 DNA sequence: TGTGCCAGCAGCCCTACTAGCCGCGGCACAGATACGCAGTATTTT.

The J gene is TRBJ1-2, the V gene TRBV3-1 (or the pseudogene TRBV3-2), with 7 positions matching TRBD1. Germline V gene data show CDR1 as LGHDT and CDR2 as YNNKEL (reference sequence). The CDR3 sequence is 13 residues long. V dropped 5 bases and J dropped 11; count of bases not matched to a gene: 11. The CDR3 DNA follows: TGTGCCAGCAGCGCTCCGGGACGACAGGGTTACACCTTC. Translating gives CASSAPGRQGYTF.

The chain joins TRBV3-1 (or the pseudogene TRBV3-2) to TRBJ2-3, with 8 bases lining up with TRBD2. The CDR3 consists of 15 residues. V lost 2 bases and J lost 9; bases outside the gene matches: 10. Germline V lookup: CDR1 LGHDT, CDR2 YNNKEL (reference sequence). CDR3 in amino acids: CASSQRGTRGPTQYF. The CDR3 DNA follows: TGTGCCAGCAGCCAAAGGGGGACTAGGGGTCCCACGCAGTATTTT.

The rearrangement links TRBV5-1 to TRBJ1-1; TRBD1 might be the D (6 bases). Germline CDR1 SGHRS, CDR2 YFSETQ. The CDR3 runs to 15 residues. V gave up 2 bases and J gave up 0 bases, with 11 bases separating them. The CDR3 region is CASSFEGTMNTEAFF. In DNA, the CDR3 is TGCGCCAGCAGCTTTGAGGGGACAATGAACACTGAAGCTTTCTTT. Based on the CDR3 plus reference TRBV5-1 and TRBJ1-1, the full variable domain is KAGVTQTPRYLIKTRGQQVTLSCSPISGHRSVSWYQQTPGQGLQFLFEYFSETQRNKGNFPGRFSGRQFSNSRSEMNVSTLELGDSALYLCASSFEGTMNTEAFFGQGTRLTVV.

This clone has only one observation. The rearrangement links TRBV5-6 to TRBJ1-4; 7 nucleotides align to TRBD1. V lost 0 bases and J lost 3; bases outside the gene matches: 2. Germline CDR1 SGHDT, CDR2 YYEEEE. The length of the CDR3 is 15 residues. The DNA for the CDR3 is TGTGCCAGCAGCTTGGGACAGGGCGCTAATGAAAAACTGTTTTTT. Translation gives CASSLGQGANEKLFF.

This chain connects TRBV6-5 to TRBJ2-2; D not resolved. The CDR3 runs 13 residues. CDR1 is MNHEY, CDR2 SVGAGI, per germline. V gave up 6 bases and J gave up 0 bases, with 5 bases separating them. CDR3 sequence (DNA): TGTGCCAGCAGGGCAGCGAACACCGGGGAGCTGTTTTTT. Protein sequence: CASRAANTGELFF.

This chain links TRBV7-8 with TRBJ2-7; TRBD2 aligns across 7 bases. Germline V lookup: CDR1 SGHVS, CDR2 FQNEAQ. There are 16 residues in the CDR3. Trimming at V came to 10 bases and at J to 0 bases, leaving 15 bases not matched to a gene. CDR3 bases: TGTGCCACCGACCCCCGGGCGGGAGCACCCTCCTACGAGCAGTACTTC. It codes for CATDPRAGAPSYEQYF.

J is TRBJ2-3 and V is TRBV6-5; D is unclear. Germline CDR1 and CDR2: MNHEY and SVGAGI. V was clipped by 3 bases and J by 6 bases, with 10 bases between them. The CDR3 sequence is 13 residues long. CDR3 sequence (DNA): TGTGCCAGCAGTTATAGATCCCGGGATACGCAGTATTTT. This translates into CASSYRSRDTQYF.